These 18 T cell receptor beta chains were all obtained from the same sample, sequenced in a study of T cells expressing NK-cell markers. Using the 5' RACE reads, TCRdb records one entry per CDR3 protein without DNA. In total, the table holds about 430,000 distinct CDR3 sequences. What was sequenced was blood T cells: a sorted CD56 or NKG2C T cell subset, CD4+ or CD8+ T cells, or bulk PBMC T cells (not recorded which). These receptors originate from a woman aged 45-59 years in good health.

This chain connects TRBV7-3 to TRBJ2-7; the D call from TCRdb, TRBD1, cannot be confirmed without DNA. Germline values: CDR1 SGHTA, CDR2 FQGTGA. The CDR3 is 16 residues long. The CDR3 here is CASSARPGHLSYEQYF.

The rearrangement links TRBV2 to TRBJ2-5; TCRdb outputs TRBD1, but without DNA this stays unchecked. Germline-derived CDR1 and CDR2 are SNHLY and FYNNEI. This CDR3 has 17 amino acids. This CDR3 is CASSEALLVGTGETQYF.

The chain recombines TRBV10-2 with TRBJ1-1. This CDR3 has 14 residues. Germline V lookup: CDR1 WSHSY, CDR2 SAAADI. The CDR3 reads CASTRSQMNTEAFF.

The chain carries TRBV4-1 and TRBJ2-1; as DNA is missing, the TRBD2 call by TCRdb cannot be tested. The germline V gene has CDR1 MGHRA and CDR2 YSYEKL. The CDR3 runs 17 residues. The CDR3: CASSASSGRSSYNEQFF.

V and J are TRBV20-1 and TRBJ1-1; there is no DNA to check the TCRdb D call of TRBD1. This CDR3 is built from 13 residues. Germline V gives CDR1 DFQATT, CDR2 SNEGSKA (reference sequence). CDR3 sequence: CSARVRRGTEAFF.

The rearrangement links TRBV6-2 or TRBV6-3 to TRBJ2-1; TCRdb's assignment of TRBD2 cannot be checked, as there is no DNA. The germline V gene has CDR1 MNHEY and CDR2 SVGEGT. The CDR3 runs 19 residues. CDR3 region: CASSYSRFSGKRGTDEQFF.

The chain carries TRBV29-1 and TRBJ1-2; TCRdb's assignment of TRBD1 cannot be checked, as there is no DNA. Germline assignment: CDR1 SQVTM and CDR2 ANQGSEA. The CDR3 is 15 residues long. CDR3 residues: CSVEGARQANYGYTF.

This chain uses TRBV29-1 with TRBJ2-1. CDR1 and CDR2 (germline): SQVTM, ANQGSEA. The CDR3 is made up of 14 amino acids. CDR3: CSVASGAAYNEQFF.

The chain carries TRBV5-1 and TRBJ1-4. The CDR3 is 14 amino acids. Per the germline V gene, CDR1 is SGHRS and CDR2 is YFSETQ. This CDR3 reads CASSLAGWDEKLFF. The complete variable domain, with remaining parts taken from reference TRBV5-1 and TRBJ1-4, reads KAGVTQTPRYLIKTRGQQVTLSCSPISGHRSVSWYQQTPGQGLQFLFEYFSETQRNKGNFPGRFSGRQFSNSRSEMNVSTLELGDSALYLCASSLAGWDEKLFFGSGTQLSVL.

The chain joins TRBV29-1 to TRBJ1-1. Germline V lookup: CDR1 SQVTM, CDR2 ANQGSEA. This CDR3 contains 14 residues. The CDR3 is CSVEMVVIGTEAFF.

The V and J genes are TRBV20-1 and TRBJ2-1; TCRdb picks TRBD2, but there is no DNA to check that call. Germline V lookup: CDR1 DFQATT, CDR2 SNEGSKA (reference sequence). The CDR3 contains 19 residues. The CDR3 here is CSASPHRVRNKRERNEQFF.

The chain has TRBV5-1 and TRBJ2-2. Germline CDR1 and CDR2: SGHRS and YFSETQ. The CDR3 runs to 12 residues. Here the CDR3 reads CASRPVSGELFF. Full variable domain (outside the CDR3, taken from reference TRBV5-1 and TRBJ2-2): KAGVTQTPRYLIKTRGQQVTLSCSPISGHRSVSWYQQTPGQGLQFLFEYFSETQRNKGNFPGRFSGRQFSNSRSEMNVSTLELGDSALYLCASRPVSGELFFGEGSRLTVL.

The chain employs TRBV5-1 and TRBJ2-1. CDR3 length: 12 amino acids. Germline CDR1 and CDR2: SGHRS and YFSETQ. CDR3 sequence reads: CASSLVTDEQFF.

V is TRBV20-1 and J is TRBJ2-3; TCRdb outputs TRBD2, but without DNA this stays unchecked. Germline V gene sequence: CDR1 DFQATT, CDR2 SNEGSKA (reference sequence). The CDR3 loop spans 15 amino acids. This CDR3 is CSAIAGPPSTDTQYF.

The V call is TRBV30, the J call TRBJ2-3. CDR3 size: 16 residues. Germline V gene data show CDR1 as GTSNPN and CDR2 as SVGIG (reference sequence). The CDR3 region is CAWKLGFTAIWDTQYF.

The J gene is TRBJ2-1, the V gene TRBV9. Germline CDR1 and CDR2: SGDLS and YYNGEE. This CDR3 contains 13 residues. The CDR3 here is CASTQRDSNEQFF. Full variable domain (remainder filled in from reference TRBV9 and TRBJ2-1): DSGVTQTPKHLITATGQRVTLRCSPRSGDLSVYWYQQSLDQGLQFLIQYYNGEERAKGNILERFSAQQFPDLHSELNLSSLELGDSALYFCASTQRDSNEQFFGPGTRLTVL.

This chain uses TRBV9 with TRBJ2-3. The CDR3 loop spans 15 amino acids. Germline CDR1 is SGDLS and CDR2 is YYNGEE. CDR3 in amino acids: CASSGSQRRTDTQYF.

The chain is built from TRBV7-8 and TRBJ1-5. This CDR3 has 14 residues. Germline loops: CDR1 SGHVS, CDR2 FQNEAQ. The chain's CDR3 is CASSLARSTQPQHF.